These 28 T cell receptor beta chains originate from one sample sequenced in a study of blood T cell repertoires in COVID-19. The table came from immunoSEQ multiplex PCR; TCRdb's copy has only in-frame clones and leaves some out. Here the sample spans around 260,000 clones, about 85% being singletons. Material for sequencing was peripheral blood. The origin of the receptors is a man aged 55-75 years who had recovered from COVID-19.

This clone was counted only a few times. The rearrangement joins TRBV4-2 to TRBJ1-3; D is uncertain. The length of the CDR3 is 17 residues. Germline V CDR1 and CDR2: LGHNA, YNFKEQ. Between the trimmed V and J ends, which lost 1 base and 0 bases, there was a span of 13 bases. The CDR3 sequence: CASSQASFISSGNTIYF. The CDR3 nucleotides read TGTGCCAGCAGCCAAGCATCTTTTATTAGCTCTGGAAACACCATATATTTT.

The gene calls are TRBV4-1 and TRBJ1-5, with TRBD1 as a possible D gene (6 bases). Looked up from germline, CDR1 is MGHRA and CDR2 is YSYEKL. Trimming cost V 0 bases and J 1 base, with 7 bases left between them. The CDR3 loop spans 15 amino acids. Here the CDR3 DNA reads TGCGCCAGCAGCCAAGAGGACAGAAGCAATCAGCCCCAGCATTTT. Translating gives CASSQEDRSNQPQHF.

V gene TRBV7-3 combines with J gene TRBJ2-7; 11 bases line up with TRBD2. This CDR3 has 15 amino acids. Germline V gene lookup returns CDR1 SGHTA and CDR2 FQGTGA. The J segment lost 2 bases and the V segment lost 3 bases, leaving 3 bases of the junction unmatched. The CDR3 nucleotides read TGTGCCAGCAGCTTTTATAGCGGGGGGGCCTACGAGCAGTACTTC. Its protein is CASSFYSGGAYEQYF.

CDR3 protein: CASSYTSGGQETQYF. Written as DNA, the CDR3 is TGTGCCAGCAGTTACACTAGCGGGGGCCAAGAGACCCAGTACTTC. J is TRBJ2-5 and V is TRBV6-2 or TRBV6-3; 11 nucleotides align to TRBD2. The ends lost 2 bases at V and 1 base at J; junction bases unmatched: 0. CDR3 length: 15 residues. Germline V gene lookup returns CDR1 MNHEY and CDR2 SVGEGT.

This clone has just a few counts. The V gene is TRBV3-1 (or the pseudogene TRBV3-2), the J gene TRBJ1-1; 7 bases map to TRBD1. This CDR3 comprises 14 residues. Germline-derived CDR1 and CDR2 are LGHDT and YNNKEL (reference sequence). The V gene end was trimmed by 4 bases and the J gene end by 1 base; junction bases not matched to a gene: 3. The CDR3 here is CASSPRTGNTEAFF. In nucleotides, the CDR3 is TGTGCCAGCAGCCCCCGGACAGGGAACACTGAAGCTTTCTTT.

This CDR3 is CASSLEGGSVSEAFF. CDR3 DNA: TGTGCCAGCAGCTTAGAGGGAGGAAGTGTCTCTGAAGCTTTCTTT. The chain combines TRBV7-2 with TRBJ1-1; D gene uncertain. Deletions cut 1 base from V and 6 bases from J, with 15 bases between. Germline V gene lookup returns CDR1 SGHTA and CDR2 FQGNSA. The CDR3 sequence is 15 residues long.

The chain combines TRBV5-5 with TRBJ1-3; D gene ambiguous. Germline CDR1 and CDR2: SGHKS and YYEKEE (reference sequence). Trimming removed 0 bases from V and 2 bases from J, with 6 bases in between. The CDR3 has 14 amino acids. The CDR3 bases are TGTGCCAGCAGCTTGGGCTCGGCTGGAAACACCATATATTTT. Translated, it gives CASSLGSAGNTIYF.

V and J are TRBV12-3 or TRBV12-4 and TRBJ1-2, with a possible D match to TRBD1 (5 bases). Trimming took 3 bases from V and 4 from J, leaving 9 bases between them. The CDR3 runs 13 residues. CDR3 DNA sequence: TGTGCCAGCAGTTTCGGGGGATTCTATGGCTACACCTTC. Translation gives CASSFGGFYGYTF.

The chain carries TRBV6-5 and TRBJ2-4, with a possible D match to TRBD2 (6 bases). The CDR3 is made up of 15 amino acids. V lost 6 bases and J 6 bases, leaving 18 bases between the germline ends. Germline V gene lookup returns CDR1 MNHEY and CDR2 SVGAGI. The CDR3 coding sequence is TGTGCCAGCAGGCGGACCGGGCTCGGGAGAAACATTCAGTACTTC. Translation gives CASRRTGLGRNIQYF.

V usage is TRBV6-5 and J usage is TRBJ2-3, with 9 bases lining up with TRBD2. The CDR3 extends over 15 amino acids. Germline V gene data show CDR1 as MNHEY and CDR2 as SVGAGI. The trim removed 6 bases at V and 2 bases at J, leaving 6 bases unmatched. The CDR3 reads CASRGLAGNTDTQYF. The DNA for the CDR3 is TGTGCCAGCAGGGGGCTAGCGGGGAACACAGATACGCAGTATTTT.

The gene calls are TRBV10-3 and TRBJ2-1; D not certain. Trimming cost V 0 bases and J 5 bases, with 8 bases left between them. Germline V lookup: CDR1 ENHRY, CDR2 SYGVKD. The CDR3 runs to 14 residues. The CDR3 spells CAISESGKNNEQFF. CDR3 in DNA: TGTGCCATCAGTGAGTCGGGCAAAAACAATGAGCAGTTCTTC.

In DNA, the CDR3 is TGTGCCAGCAGCTTACACGCACTAGCGGGGGGGAAGACCTACGAGCAGTACTTC. It is translated as CASSLHALAGGKTYEQYF. The chain links TRBV7-9 to TRBJ2-7; TRBD2 aligns across 13 bases. The CDR3 is 18 amino acids. In germline, CDR1 is SEHNR, CDR2 FQNEAQ (reference sequence). The V segment lost 2 bases and the J segment 2 bases; nucleotides outside the gene matches: 9.

This chain links TRBV5-1 with TRBJ2-1, with TRBD1 identical over 9 bases. The J segment lost 5 bases and the V segment lost 0 bases, leaving 6 bases of the junction unmatched. Germline CDR1 is SGHRS and CDR2 is YFSETQ. The CDR3 covers 16 residues. The CDR3 is CASSLAGTGRNNEQFF. In nucleotides, the CDR3 is TGCGCCAGCAGCTTGGCCGGGACAGGGAGGAACAATGAGCAGTTCTTC. Full variable domain (outside the CDR3, taken from reference TRBV5-1 and TRBJ2-1): KAGVTQTPRYLIKTRGQQVTLSCSPISGHRSVSWYQQTPGQGLQFLFEYFSETQRNKGNFPGRFSGRQFSNSRSEMNVSTLELGDSALYLCASSLAGTGRNNEQFFGPGTRLTVL.

A remark on this clone: The sample holds other DNA sequences that translate to the same CDR3. V gene TRBV6-5 combines with J gene TRBJ1-3; D unresolved. V was trimmed by 0 bases and J by 4 bases, leaving 10 bases between them. CDR1 and CDR2 (germline): MNHEY, SVGAGI. This CDR3 spans 15 amino acids. DNA for the CDR3: TGTGCCAGCAGTTACTCGGGAGGCTCGGGAAACACCATATATTTT. This sequence encodes CASSYSGGSGNTIYF.

The chain recombines TRBV19 with TRBJ1-6; the match to TRBD1 covers 7 bases. With V trimmed by 7 bases and J by 9 bases, 6 bases remained unmatched. The CDR3 runs 13 residues. CDR1 is LNHDA and CDR2 is SQIVND in the germline V gene (reference sequence). The CDR3 nucleotides are TGTGCCAGTAAAGACAGGGTATCTTCACCCCTCCACTTT. Its protein is CASKDRVSSPLHF.

This clone was found a few times. V gene TRBV7-2 combines with J gene TRBJ2-1; 8 bases are a match to TRBD2. This CDR3 has 15 residues. Trimming removed 3 bases from V and 6 bases from J; junction bases left unmatched: 7. Germline V gene lookup returns CDR1 SGHTA and CDR2 FQGNSA. The CDR3 spells CASSFSPGGLNEQFF. The CDR3 bases are TGTGCCAGCAGCTTTTCCCCGGGGGGGCTCAATGAGCAGTTCTTC. Using reference TRBV7-2 and TRBJ2-1 for the parts outside the CDR3, the full variable domain is GAGVSQSPSNKVTEKGKDVELRCDPISGHTALYWYRQSLGQGLEFLIYFQGNSAPDKSGLPSDRFSAERTGGSVSTLTIQRTQQEDSAVYLCASSFSPGGLNEQFFGPGTRLTVL.

This clone was counted a few times. Different DNA sequences within this sample yield the same CDR3. The chain is built from TRBV3-1 (or the pseudogene TRBV3-2) and TRBJ2-3; 16 bases line up with TRBD2. Unmatched junction bases numbered 4, after V lost 3 bases and J lost 1 base. In germline, CDR1 is LGHDT, CDR2 YNNKEL (reference sequence). The CDR3 has 18 amino acids. The CDR3 here is CASSQEGLAGGGTDTQYF. The CDR3 nucleotides read TGTGCCAGCAGCCAGGAGGGACTAGCGGGGGGGGGCACAGATACGCAGTATTTT.

This clone was seen a single time. The V and J genes are TRBV30 and TRBJ1-1; 7 positions agree with TRBD1. Per germline, CDR1 GTSNPN and CDR2 SVGIG (reference sequence). The trim removed 2 bases at V and 4 bases at J, leaving 4 bases unmatched. CDR3 length: 13 amino acids. The CDR3 DNA sequence: TGTGCCTGGAGTCCAGACAGGGTCACTGAAGCTTTCTTT. Protein: CAWSPDRVTEAFF. The full variable domain, its missing parts supplied by reference TRBV30 and TRBJ1-1, is SQTIHQWPATLVQPVGSPLSLECTVEGTSNPNLYWYRQAAGRGLQLLFYSVGIGQISSEVPQNLSASRPQDRQFILSSKKLLLSDSGFYLCAWSPDRVTEAFFGQGTRLTVV.

The chain has TRBV29-1 and TRBJ2-5, with D perhaps TRBD2 (6 bases). CDR3 size: 14 residues. Germline V gene sequence: CDR1 SQVTM, CDR2 ANQGSEA. Deletions cut 5 bases from V and 0 bases from J, with 13 bases between. CDR3 protein: CSVRAGPYQETQYF. CDR3 nucleotides: TGCAGCGTTCGGGCGGGGCCGTACCAAGAGACCCAGTACTTC. The full variable domain, in which reference TRBV29-1 and TRBJ2-5 provide the parts outside the CDR3, is SAVISQKPSRDICQRGTSLTIQCQVDSQVTMMFWYRQQPGQSLTLIATANQGSEATYESGFVIDKFPISRPNLTFSTLTVSNMSPEDSSIYLCSVRAGPYQETQYFGPGTRLLVL.

V usage is TRBV7-9 and J usage is TRBJ1-3; no clear D. V dropped 5 bases and J dropped 0 bases, with 8 bases sitting between them. Germline-derived CDR1 and CDR2 are SEHNR and FQNEAQ (reference sequence). The CDR3 length is 14 residues. The CDR3 reads CASSPGHSGNTIYF. The CDR3 coding sequence is TGTGCCAGCAGCCCGGGTCACTCTGGAAACACCATATATTTT. Looking up the rest from reference TRBV7-9 and TRBJ1-3 gives the full variable domain: DTGVSQNPRHKITKRGQNVTFRCDPISEHNRLYWYRQTLGQGPEFLTYFQNEAQLEKSRLLSDRFSAERPKGSFSTLEIQRTEQGDSAMYLCASSPGHSGNTIYFGEGSWLTVV.

About this clone: The same CDR3 also results from other DNA sequences found in this sample. This chain uses TRBV30 with TRBJ1-5, with 7 nucleotides matching TRBD1. The V gene's germline CDR1 is GTSNPN and CDR2 SVGIG (reference sequence). This CDR3 comprises 13 residues. With V trimmed by 2 bases and J by 7 bases, 5 bases remained unmatched. CDR3 loop: CAWSSGGYQPQHF. The CDR3 bases are TGTGCCTGGAGTTCAGGGGGGTACCAGCCCCAGCATTTT.

The rearrangement uses TRBV11-2 and TRBJ1-5; D uncertain. Trimming stripped 5 bases from V and 5 bases from J, with 13 bases between. The CDR3 is made up of 14 amino acids. Germline V gene data show CDR1 as SGHAT and CDR2 as FQNNGV. CDR3 in amino acids: CASSLREADQPQHF. The CDR3 bases are TGTGCCAGCAGCCTCCGGGAGGCAGATCAGCCCCAGCATTTT.

This rearrangement joins TRBV19 to TRBJ1-5; TRBD1 matches 9 bases. This CDR3 has 15 amino acids. Germline CDR1 and CDR2: LNHDA and SQIVND (reference sequence). Unmatched junction bases numbered 8, after V lost 5 bases and J lost 6 bases. As DNA, the CDR3 is TGTGCCAGTAGTTCTCGGGGACAGGGAAGTCAGCCCCAGCATTTT. It encodes CASSSRGQGSQPQHF. Complete variable domain (other parts from reference TRBV19 and TRBJ1-5): DGGITQSPKYLFRKEGQNVTLSCEQNLNHDAMYWYRQDPGQGLRLIYYSQIVNDFQKGDIAEGYSVSREKKESFPLTVTSAQKNPTAFYLCASSSRGQGSQPQHFGDGTRLSIL.

The rearrangement links TRBV6-1 to TRBJ2-1, with TRBD2 identical over 14 bases. V was clipped by 0 bases and J by 7 bases; unmatched bases: 5. CDR1 MNHNS and CDR2 SASEGT come from the germline V gene. The CDR3 extends over 17 amino acids. CDR3 region: CASSEARLAGGLNEQFF. CDR3 nucleotides: TGTGCCAGCAGTGAAGCTAGACTAGCGGGGGGGTTAAATGAGCAGTTCTTC.

The rearrangement links TRBV6-5 to TRBJ2-7, with 9 bases fitting TRBD1. The CDR3 has 15 residues. Unmatched junction bases numbered 9, after V lost 7 bases and J lost 2 bases. Germline CDR1 and CDR2: MNHEY and SVGAGI. The CDR3 DNA reads TGTGCCAGCACCGCGCTCGGGACAGGGACCTACGAGCAGTACTTC. Amino acids: CASTALGTGTYEQYF.

This clone was counted between two and nine times. The CDR3 reads CASSLRDRGYEQYF. As DNA, the CDR3 is TGTGCCAGCAGCTTAAGAGACAGGGGCTACGAGCAGTACTTC. The V gene is TRBV7-8, the J gene TRBJ2-7, with TRBD1 matching over 8 bases. V lost 2 bases and J lost 3; bases outside the gene matches: 3. The CDR3 sequence is 14 residues long. The V gene's germline CDR1 is SGHVS and CDR2 FQNEAQ.

The rearrangement uses TRBV5-6 and TRBJ1-2, with 7 bases identical to TRBD1. This CDR3 region has 13 residues. Per the germline V gene, CDR1 is SGHDT and CDR2 is YYEEEE. V was pared by 4 bases and J by 4 bases, with 4 bases of the junction left unmatched. The CDR3 loop reads CASSPGQIYGYTF. CDR3 sequence (DNA): TGTGCCAGCAGCCCGGGACAGATCTATGGCTACACCTTC.

This clone has a single count. The chain links TRBV4-2 to TRBJ1-2; 11 bases map to TRBD1. Germline V gene data show CDR1 as LGHNA and CDR2 as YNFKEQ. The CDR3 length is 14 residues. V gave up 3 bases and J gave up 5 bases; unmatched junction bases: 2. Here the CDR3 DNA reads TGTGCCAGCAGCCAGGGGGACAGGGGGTATGGCTACACCTTC. It specifies CASSQGDRGYGYTF.